The 5 T cell receptor beta chains reported below all come from one sample, sequenced in a study of cytomegalovirus exposure and HLA in healthy donors. In the PCR, 60 Vbeta and 13 Jbeta primers were used. Generated by immunoSEQ multiplex PCR, the TCRdb table keeps only in-frame clones and is missing some. The table shows 100,000 to 150,000 clones, with approximately 84% occurring only once. The sequencing input was PBMCs. The receptors originated from a middle-aged woman in good health and CMV-seronegative.

V usage is TRBV7-8 and J usage is TRBJ1-6; TRBD1 matches 10 bases. There are 15 residues in the CDR3. Trimming took 5 bases from V and 6 from J; bases not matched to a gene: 4. Per germline, CDR1 SGHVS and CDR2 FQNEAQ. The CDR3 sequence is CASSPGQGVNSPLHF. CDR3 nucleotide sequence: TGTGCCAGCAGCCCAGGACAGGGGGTTAATTCACCCCTCCACTTT.

This clone came up once. The rearrangement joins TRBV6-1 to TRBJ2-7, with D maybe TRBD2 (5 bases). This CDR3 has 14 amino acids. V lost 2 bases and J 0 bases, leaving 8 bases between the germline ends. CDR1 is MNHNS and CDR2 is SASEGT in the germline V gene. The CDR3 region is CASSEFGDSYEQYF. DNA for the CDR3: TGTGCCAGCAGTGAATTCGGGGACTCCTACGAGCAGTACTTC.

The CDR3 reads CASSFGDGYTF. In DNA form, the CDR3 reads TGTGCCAGCAGCTTCGGGGATGGCTACACCTTC. The chain links TRBV7-9 to TRBJ1-2; D is unclear. The CDR3 has 11 amino acids. Germline CDR1 reads SEHNR; CDR2 reads FQNEAQ (reference sequence). Trimming pared 3 bases from V and 6 bases from J, leaving 5 bases between.

This chain connects TRBV4-2 to TRBJ1-1; TRBD1 is a possible D gene (6 bases). Germline V gene data show CDR1 as LGHNA and CDR2 as YNFKEQ. V was trimmed by 5 bases and J by 0 bases, leaving 13 bases between them. The CDR3 spans 15 residues. In DNA form, the CDR3 reads TGTGCCAGCAGCTCACTCAGGGGTATGAACACTGAAGCTTTCTTT. This sequence encodes CASSSLRGMNTEAFF.

The CDR3 DNA sequence: TGTGCCAGCAGTCCCTGGAAAGGGGTAGATGAAAAACTGTTTTTT. Translation gives CASSPWKGVDEKLFF. The chain is built from TRBV27 and TRBJ1-4; the D gene is possibly TRBD1 (5 bases). CDR3 size: 15 residues. Germline CDR1 is MNHEY and CDR2 is SMNVEV (reference sequence). Trimming left V 5 bases short and J 6 bases short, with 16 bases between.